This T cell receptor beta chain was sequenced in a study of shared clonotypes between healthy human individuals. General observations from the study: Compared with memory subsets, naive subsets generally had larger estimated richness.

On this clone itself: Its target is unknown.

The table came from immunoSEQ multiplex PCR; TCRdb's copy has only in-frame clones and leaves some out. The data contain about 1.1 million clones, more than 75% of them singletons. V shed 5 bases and J shed 0 bases, with 4 bases lying between them. This CDR3 region has 12 residues. Looked up from germline, CDR1 is LNHNV and CDR2 is YYDKDF (reference sequence). Sequencing was carried out using memory CD4+ T cells from PBMCs. As for subset: CD45RA-negative fraction. The chain uses TRBV15 and TRBJ2-5, with no clear D. The sequence derives from a man aged 18 to 35 in good health. Some clones in this sample may be carry-over from other donors' samples. The CDR3 DNA reads as TGTGCCACCAGCGTTGACCAAGAGACCCAGTACTTC. Its protein product is CATSVDQETQYF.